The next 18 T cell receptor beta chains were all read from a single sample in a study of control samples from healthy donors and cancer patients. The protocol was immunoSEQ multiplex PCR, while the TCRdb copy is restricted to in-frame clones and leaves out a portion. This sample has 98,000 or so clones, with 88% found just once. Material: blood. The receptors shown here come from a woman in her seventies in good health.

The V and J genes are TRBV30 and TRBJ1-2; the match to TRBD1 covers 9 bases. This CDR3 has 15 amino acids. CDR1 and CDR2 (germline): GTSNPN, SVGIG (reference sequence). V was clipped by 2 bases and J by 3 bases; unmatched bases: 7. CDR3 nucleotides: TGTGCCTGGAGTCTACAGGGGGCACCCGACTATGGCTACACCTTC. Translation gives CAWSLQGAPDYGYTF.

V gene TRBV5-5 combines with J gene TRBJ2-7; 12 nucleotides align to TRBD1. The CDR3 is 16 residues long. Germline loops: CDR1 SGHKS, CDR2 YYEKEE (reference sequence). V lost 0 bases to trimming and J lost 4 bases; unmatched junction nucleotides: 5. Here the CDR3 reads CASSLVPGQGAYEQYF. The CDR3, as DNA: TGTGCCAGCAGCTTGGTACCGGGACAGGGGGCATACGAGCAGTACTTC.

Here the CDR3 reads CASSLVDWTGADMYNEQFF. CDR3 DNA: TGCGCCAGCAGCTTGGTTGATTGGACCGGGGCGGATATGTACAATGAGCAGTTCTTC. The chain recombines TRBV5-1 with TRBJ2-1; D assignment may be TRBD1 or TRBD2 (5 bases each). This CDR3 is built from 19 residues. V shed 0 bases and J shed 4 bases, with 23 bases lying between them. In germline, CDR1 is SGHRS, CDR2 YFSETQ.

The rearrangement links TRBV2 to TRBJ1-1; weak D call: TRBD1 (6 bases). CDR1 is SNHLY, CDR2 FYNNEI, per germline. The V end was cut by 9 bases, the J end by 5 bases, with 28 bases between. The CDR3 runs 17 residues. As DNA, the CDR3 is TGTGCCAGTAGGGGGGGAAGGGCCTCCTTAATGTGGACTGAAGCTTTCTTT. This encodes CASRGGRASLMWTEAFF.

The chain couples TRBV30 to TRBJ1-5; D is possibly TRBD1 (6 bases). Germline V gene data show CDR1 as GTSNPN and CDR2 as SVGIG (reference sequence). The CDR3 is 13 residues long. V gave up 5 bases and J gave up 7 bases, with 15 bases separating them. The CDR3 coding sequence is TGTGCCTGGTCGGAGGGGGTGAGCCAGCCCCAGCATTTT. It is translated as CAWSEGVSQPQHF.

The chain joins TRBV7-2 to TRBJ1-2; D ambiguous. This CDR3 is built from 15 residues. The V and J ends lost 6 bases and 4 bases respectively, with 18 bases between them. Germline CDR1 reads SGHTA; CDR2 reads FQGNSA. The CDR3 DNA sequence: TGTGCCAGCAGGTTTCCTTCTATTTCCGGCTATGGCTACACCTTC. Its protein is CASRFPSISGYGYTF. The whole variable domain, remainder taken from reference TRBV7-2 and TRBJ1-2, is GAGVSQSPSNKVTEKGKDVELRCDPISGHTALYWYRQSLGQGLEFLIYFQGNSAPDKSGLPSDRFSAERTGGSVSTLTIQRTQQEDSAVYLCASRFPSISGYGYTFGSGTRLTVV.

The chain recombines TRBV2 with TRBJ1-6; 10 nucleotides match TRBD1. Unmatched junction bases numbered 7, after V lost 10 bases and J lost 10 bases. The length of the CDR3 is 13 residues. The germline CDR1 and CDR2 sequences are SNHLY and FYNNEI. CDR3 residues: CATSDRGQSPLHF. DNA of the CDR3: TGTGCCACCTCAGACAGGGGGCAATCACCCCTCCACTTT.

This chain joins TRBV19 and TRBJ1-2, with no clear D. The germline gives CDR1 LNHDA, CDR2 SQIVND (reference sequence). The CDR3 covers 13 residues. V lost 3 bases and J lost 0, with 5 bases in between. DNA of the CDR3: TGTGCCAGTAGTATTTTGGCTAACTATGGCTACACCTTC. Encoded protein: CASSILANYGYTF. The full variable domain, rest sourced from reference TRBV19 and TRBJ1-2, is DGGITQSPKYLFRKEGQNVTLSCEQNLNHDAMYWYRQDPGQGLRLIYYSQIVNDFQKGDIAEGYSVSREKKESFPLTVTSAQKNPTAFYLCASSILANYGYTFGSGTRLTVV.

The chain combines TRBV27 with TRBJ1-5; TRBD1 matches 8 bases. Trimming cost V 7 bases and J 6 bases; bases outside gene matches: 14. Germline V CDR1 and CDR2: MNHEY, SMNVEV (reference sequence). CDR3 length: 16 residues. CDR3 loop: CASNPLGRGQVQPQHF. The CDR3 DNA follows: TGTGCCAGCAACCCCCTTGGCAGGGGGCAAGTTCAGCCCCAGCATTTT.

The chain recombines TRBV11-2 with TRBJ2-2, with 7 bases identical to TRBD1. CDR1 and CDR2 (germline): SGHAT, FQNNGV. The length of the CDR3 is 15 residues. V lost 3 bases and J lost 1; bases outside the gene matches: 2. In DNA form, the CDR3 reads TGTGCCAGCAGCTTGGGACAGCAGAACACCGGGGAGCTGTTTTTT. Amino acids: CASSLGQQNTGELFF.

This rearrangement joins TRBV19 to TRBJ1-3; D uncertain. V was shortened by 7 bases and J by 3 bases, with 16 bases between the two germline ends. CDR3 length equals 15 residues. CDR1 LNHDA and CDR2 SQIVND come from the germline V gene (reference sequence). CDR3 sequence (DNA): TGTGCCAGTACCGTCGTCTCTCTTGGTGGAAACACCATATATTTT. Its translation is CASTVVSLGGNTIYF.

The table lists this clone with a count of one. The chain couples TRBV15 to TRBJ2-1, with 7 bases that match TRBD2. The CDR3 runs to 15 residues. Trimming took 5 bases from V and 3 from J; bases not matched to a gene: 7. The germline V gene has CDR1 LNHNV and CDR2 YYDKDF (reference sequence). The CDR3 region is CATSRGEGFYNEQFF. The CDR3 DNA follows: TGTGCCACCAGCCGGGGGGAGGGTTTCTACAATGAGCAGTTCTTC.

This chain connects TRBV9 to TRBJ2-7, with D perhaps matching TRBD1 or TRBD2 (5 bases each). Germline V gives CDR1 SGDLS, CDR2 YYNGEE. Trimming took off 0 bases at V and 0 bases at J, with 7 bases between the two ends. The CDR3 has 14 residues. In nucleotides, the CDR3 is TGTGCCAGCAGCGTAGCAGGGACCTCCTACGAGCAGTACTTC. Protein product: CASSVAGTSYEQYF.

The chain is built from TRBV29-1 and TRBJ1-2; no definite D call. The germline V gene encodes CDR1 SQVTM and CDR2 ANQGSEA. Trimming removed 5 bases from V and 0 bases from J, with 7 bases in between. The CDR3 is made up of 12 amino acids. CDR3 sequence (DNA): TGCAGCGTTTATGGCTCTAACTATGGCTACACCTTC. Translation: CSVYGSNYGYTF.

CDR3 DNA sequence: TGTGCCAGCAGCTTTCAGCAGTTGAACACTGAAGCTTTCTTT. Translating it yields CASSFQQLNTEAFF. The chain employs TRBV7-9 and TRBJ1-1; D not certain. The CDR3 consists of 14 residues. Between the trimmed V and J ends, which lost 3 bases and 0 bases, there was a span of 8 bases. Germline V gene data show CDR1 as SEHNR and CDR2 as FQNEAQ (reference sequence).

Of note for this clone: One end of the junction does not line up with germline, which may come from a read error. The chain's CDR3 is CAGKEQPNTEAFF. CDR3 coding DNA: TGCGCGGGGAAGGAACAGCCGAACACTGAAGCTTTCTTT. V and J are TRBV2 and TRBJ1-1; no firm D call. Germline V gives CDR1 SNHLY, CDR2 FYNNEI. The CDR3 length is 13 residues.

V and J are TRBV5-1 and TRBJ1-3, with D possibly TRBD1 on 5 matching bases. Germline CDR1 SGHRS, CDR2 YFSETQ. V lost 0 bases and J 0 bases, leaving 13 bases between the germline ends. CDR3 length equals 17 residues. For the CDR3, the DNA is TGCGCCAGCAGCTTGGACCGCCCGGGGCCCTCTGGAAACACCATATATTTT. Translating it yields CASSLDRPGPSGNTIYF.

This clone appeared a few times. The V call is TRBV2, the J call TRBJ2-7; D is unresolved. The germline V gene has CDR1 SNHLY and CDR2 FYNNEI. Trimming cost V 3 bases and J 4 bases, with 7 bases left between them. The CDR3 covers 12 residues. The CDR3 region has the DNA TGTGCCAGCAGTGACCAGAGATACGAGCAGTACTTC. Translated: CASSDQRYEQYF.